Listed below are T cell receptor beta chains from one sample, sequenced in a study of blood T cell repertoires in COVID-19. Generated by immunoSEQ multiplex PCR, the TCRdb table keeps only in-frame clones and is missing some. The profile shows some 80,000 clones, about 85% of them singletons. Material: peripheral blood. The receptor set was obtained from a man aged 60 to 69 with COVID-19, enrolled during active disease. CDR3s include the opening cysteine and the closing phenylalanine or tryptophan. The order of the fields is clone size, CDR3 length, D gene, V gene, J gene, CDR3 protein, CDR3 DNA. The D gene is left open where the match is weak. Clone size, where shown, is once, few, many, or a class for clones that have expanded.

>NA|16|TRBD2|TRBV5-6|TRBJ2-3
CASSFGGTSGPDTQYF
TGTGCCAGCAGCTTCGGAGGGACTAGCGGCCCAGATACGCAGTATTTT
>NA|15|TRBD2|TRBV10-3|TRBJ2-2
CAISGPIRGAGELFF
TGTGCCATCAGTGGGCCAATCCGGGGGGCCGGGGAGCTGTTTTTT
>NA|15|TRBD1|TRBV5-1|TRBJ2-3
CASKIPGQLTDTQYF
TGCGCCAGCAAAATACCGGGACAGCTCACAGATACGCAGTATTTT
>NA|14|NA|TRBV6-1|TRBJ2-2
CASSEVTDRGELFF
TGTGCCAGCAGTGAAGTCACTGATCGCGGGGAGCTGTTTTTT
>NA|15|NA|TRBV5-1|TRBJ2-3
CASSSTGLLTDTQYF
TGCGCCAGCAGCTCTACAGGGTTATTAACAGATACGCAGTATTTT
>NA|15|TRBD1|TRBV4-1|TRBJ1-5
CASSRNRGWDQPQHF
TGCGCCAGCAGCCGAAACAGGGGTTGGGATCAGCCCCAGCATTTT
>once|14|NA|TRBV19|TRBJ1-3
CASSRQPGANTIYF
TGTGCCAGTAGTCGTCAGCCAGGGGCTAACACCATATATTTT
>few|15|NA|TRBV30|TRBJ1-5
CAWSRQVNSNQPQHF
TGTGCCTGGAGTAGACAAGTAAATAGCAATCAGCCCCAGCATTTT
>NA|18|TRBD2|TRBV7-2|TRBJ2-2
CASSLGLAGGLSTGELFF
TGTGCCAGCAGCTTAGGGCTAGCGGGAGGGTTGAGTACCGGGGAGCTGTTTTTT
>once|15|TRBD1|TRBV5-6|TRBJ2-7
CASSGGTVSPYEQYF
TGTGCCAGCAGCGGTGGGACAGTGTCCCCCTACGAGCAGTACTTC
>few|15|TRBD1|TRBV3-1/TRBV3-2|TRBJ1-1
CASSQIFGTGTEAFF
TGTGCCAGCAGCCAAATATTTGGGACAGGCACTGAAGCTTTCTTT
>NA|16|TRBD1|TRBV7-7|TRBJ2-2
CASSKTSATGTGELFF
TGTGCCAGCAGCAAAACGTCGGCGACAGGGACCGGGGAGCTGTTTTTT
>NA|15|TRBD1|TRBV11-3|TRBJ1-3
CASSSKTGTGNTIYF
TGTGCCAGCAGCTCTAAGACAGGGACTGGAAACACCATATATTTT
>NA|15|NA|TRBV18|TRBJ1-5
CASSPMRQGNQPQHF
TGTGCCAGCTCACCCATGAGGCAGGGGAACCAGCCCCAGCATTTT
>NA|14|NA|TRBV19|TRBJ2-2
CASSNSPGTGELFF
TGTGCCAGTAGTAACTCCCCGGGGACCGGGGAGCTGTTTTTT
>NA|15|TRBD1|TRBV5-1|TRBJ1-1
CASREPTGDAPVAFF
TGCGCCAGCAGGGAACCGACAGGGGACGCCCCTGTTGCTTTCTTT
>NA|14|NA|TRBV2|TRBJ1-5
CASSVAGLNQPQHF
TGTGCCAGCAGTGTGGCAGGTCTCAATCAGCCCCAGCATTTT
>once|15|TRBD2|TRBV6-1|TRBJ2-1
CASSEGLAGIPEQFF
TGTGCCAGCAGTGAGGGACTAGCGGGAATTCCTGAGCAGTTCTTC
>NA|15|TRBD1|TRBV5-1|TRBJ1-1
CASSGQGARGTEAFF
TGCGCCAGCAGCGGACAGGGGGCGCGAGGCACTGAAGCTTTCTTT
>NA|16|TRBD1|TRBV15|TRBJ1-2
CATSRVRGLVNYGYTF
TGTGCCACCAGCAGGGTCAGGGGGCTGGTTAACTATGGCTACACCTTC
>NA|14|NA|TRBV7-2|TRBJ1-6
CASSVRVDNSPLHF
TGTGCCAGCAGCGTCAGGGTTGATAATTCACCCCTCCACTTT
>NA|14|NA|TRBV7-2|TRBJ1-1
CASQGMGYDTEAFF
TGTGCCAGTCAGGGTATGGGGTACGACACTGAAGCTTTCTTT
>once|15|NA|TRBV18|TRBJ2-2
CASSPPTVNTGELFF
TGTGCCAGCTCACCACCGACAGTGAACACCGGGGAGCTGTTTTTT
>NA|16|NA|TRBV9|TRBJ1-6
CASSVEGLSYNSPLHF
TGTGCCAGCAGCGTCGAAGGACTGTCCTATAATTCACCCCTCCACTTT
>NA|14|TRBD1|TRBV3-1/TRBV3-2|TRBJ1-2
CASSQQGVNYGYTF
TGTGCCAGCAGTCAACAGGGGGTTAACTATGGCTACACCTTC
>NA|15|NA|TRBV3-1/TRBV3-2|TRBJ1-2
CASSQEPQSTGGYTF
TGTGCCAGCAGCCAAGAACCCCAATCGACGGGTGGCTACACCTTC
>once|16|NA|TRBV6-5|TRBJ1-1
CASSYLSGTPNTEAFF
TGTGCCAGCAGTTATCTTTCCGGGACACCGAACACTGAAGCTTTCTTT
>NA|13|NA|TRBV19|TRBJ1-1
CASKEDRNTEAFF
TGTGCCAGTAAGGAGGACAGGAACACTGAAGCTTTCTTT
>NA|15|TRBD1|TRBV6-2/TRBV6-3|TRBJ2-7
CASSSPGQGAYEQYF
TGTGCCAGCAGCTCCCCGGGACAGGGGGCATACGAGCAGTACTTC
>NA|14|TRBD1|TRBV10-3|TRBJ1-5
CATGLGGANQPQHF
TGTGCCACCGGGCTAGGGGGCGCAAATCAGCCCCAGCATTTT
>NA|14|TRBD1|TRBV5-1|TRBJ1-2
CASSPSQGFYGYTF
TGCGCCAGCAGCCCGTCACAGGGGTTCTATGGCTACACCTTC
>NA|17|TRBD2|TRBV6-1|TRBJ2-5
CASSEALKRGRQETQYF
TGTGCCAGCAGTGAAGCGCTGAAGCGGGGGCGCCAAGAGACCCAGTACTTC
>few|13|TRBD2|TRBV7-9|TRBJ2-1
CASPRGGRNEQFF
TGTGCCAGCCCCCGGGGGGGGCGGAATGAGCAGTTCTTC
>NA|14|TRBD1|TRBV28|TRBJ1-2
CASSSGQGSEGYTF
TGTGCCAGCAGTTCGGGACAGGGGTCAGAGGGCTACACCTTC
>NA|16|NA|TRBV27|TRBJ2-5
CASSLSVSAVKETQYF
TGTGCCAGCAGTTTATCGGTCTCGGCGGTCAAAGAGACCCAGTACTTC
>NA|15|NA|TRBV19|TRBJ1-3
CASSSPGDNGNTIYF
TGTGCCAGTAGTTCTCCAGGGGACAATGGAAACACCATATATTTT
>NA|14|NA|TRBV2|TRBJ2-5
CASSEGQPQETQYF
TGTGCCAGCAGCGAAGGACAACCCCAAGAAACCCAGTACTTC
>NA|15|NA|TRBV5-6|TRBJ1-1
CASSLAFGGDTEAFF
TGTGCCAGCAGCTTGGCGTTTGGGGGGGACACTGAAGCTTTCTTT
>few|12|NA|TRBV3-1/TRBV3-2|TRBJ2-5
CASSPGFATQYF
TGTGCCAGCAGCCCCGGGTTCGCGACCCAGTACTTC
>medium-sized|15|NA|TRBV13|TRBJ1-3
CASSFSRRLGNTIYF
TGTGCCAGCAGCTTCTCTAGGCGTCTGGGAAACACCATATATTTT
>NA|18|TRBD1|TRBV5-1|TRBJ1-2
CASTPQPGTGDLHYGYTF
TGCGCCAGCACCCCCCAACCCGGGACAGGAGACCTCCACTATGGCTACACCTTC
>NA|15|TRBD1|TRBV7-3|TRBJ1-3
CASSLAGGFGNTIYF
TGTGCCAGCAGCTTAGCAGGGGGCTTTGGAAACACCATATATTTT
>NA|18|NA|TRBV18|TRBJ1-3
CASSPTYDSPATGNTIYF
TGTGCCAGCTCACCAACCTACGACAGTCCCGCGACCGGAAACACCATATATTTT
>many|17|TRBD1|TRBV24-1|TRBJ1-5
CATSDSRGTGRTQPQHF
TGTGCCACCAGTGATTCGAGGGGGACAGGGAGGACTCAGCCCCAGCATTTT
>few|16|TRBD2|TRBV5-4|TRBJ2-7
CASSSTTSGGTYEQYF
TGTGCCAGCAGCTCGACAACTAGCGGGGGTACCTACGAGCAGTACTTC
>NA|15|NA|TRBV6-1|TRBJ1-5
CASSEGAGSNQPQHF
TGTGCCAGCAGTGAAGGCGCAGGCAGCAATCAGCCCCAGCATTTT
>NA|11|NA|TRBV29-1|TRBJ2-5
CSVDKRETQYF
TGCAGCGTTGATAAGCGAGAGACCCAGTACTTC
>NA|19|NA|TRBV11-2|TRBJ2-7
CASSQISGPLEGAPYEQYF
TGTGCCAGCAGCCAGATTAGCGGACCGCTCGAGGGGGCCCCCTACGAGCAGTACTTC
>NA|12|TRBD1|TRBV29-1|TRBJ1-2
CSVGQGVGGYTF
TGCAGCGTTGGACAGGGCGTTGGTGGCTACACCTTC
>few|12|NA|TRBV2|TRBJ1-1
CASSRLWTEAFF
TGTGCCAGCTCGCGACTGTGGACTGAAGCTTTCTTT
>NA|13|NA|TRBV2|TRBJ1-1
CASSEGGNTEAFF
TGTGCCAGCAGTGAAGGCGGGAACACTGAAGCTTTCTTT
>NA|13|NA|TRBV24-1|TRBJ2-4
CATSGGAENIQYF
TGTGCCACCAGCGGAGGGGCGGAAAACATTCAGTACTTC
>NA|13|TRBD1|TRBV10-1|TRBJ2-1
CATPGGLDNEQFF
TGCGCCACGCCAGGGGGATTAGACAATGAGCAGTTCTTC
>NA|14|TRBD2|TRBV2|TRBJ2-5
CASRGTSGGVTQYF
TGTGCCAGCAGAGGAACTAGCGGGGGGGTTACCCAGTACTTC